This TCR beta chain came from a study of control samples from healthy donors and cancer patients (TCRdb year 2020). Worth noting for this clone: No cognate antigen has been identified for it. No qualities accompany the bases; no much larger clone lies one base away.

The library was prepared using the immunoSEQ multiplex PCR assay. Entries here come from immuneACCESS through TCRdb and include only in-frame sequences with V and J called. Some clones fail to appear in such tables; in the studies checked, an unresolved V gene covers under half of the shortfall, and the cause of the remainder is unknown. The sample includes about 47,000 clones, with 75% to 85% observed a single time. Of the sample, 10% is held by the ten largest clones. The CDR3 runs 14 amino acids, cysteine and phenylalanine included. Only the CDR3 region is kept as DNA, spanning 42 bases read in frame from base 1. Between the V and J ends, shortened by 4 bases and 3 bases respectively, the junction contains 11 bases. The CDR1 and CDR2 encoded by the germline V gene are SGDLS and YYNGEE.

The chain employs TRBV9 and TRBJ1-3; TRBD1 is perhaps the D gene, given 6 matching bases. Specimen: blood. This TCR derives from a man in his 70s in good health. CDR3 loop: CASSLEGVGNTIYF. The DNA reads TGTGCCAGCAGCCTTGAGGGGGTTGGAAACACCATATATTTT.